Below, 24 T cell receptor beta chains from the same sample are listed, as sequenced in a study of molecular identifiers for immune sequencing clone quantification. TCRdb reprocessed the PCR reads with MiXCR, giving one entry per CDR3 protein. Of approximately 680,000 distinct CDR3 sequences detected, 25% appear once; the ten largest clones hold 0.78%. The sequencing input was naive CD8+ T cells from blood, with Jurkat cell RNA spiked in. The subset here: FACS-sorted CD8+CD4-CCR7+CD45RA+ naive T cells. All receptors come from a human donor in good health. Some libraries in this study had Jurkat cell RNA spiked in.

This chain links TRBV6-4 with TRBJ1-5; perhaps TRBD1 as D (5 bases). The CDR3 runs to 20 residues. Trimming cost V 6 bases and J 4 bases, with 31 bases left between them. Germline CDR1 and CDR2: MRHNA and SNTAGT. This CDR3 is CASSIRCLPKQAPSNQPQHF. Here the CDR3 DNA reads TGTGCCAGCAGCATCCGGTGTTTGCCTAAACAGGCCCCTTCGAATCAGCCCCAGCATTTT.

This CDR3 is CASSHSRVINYGYTF. CDR3 DNA sequence: TGTGCCAGCAGCCACTCACGAGTAATTAACTATGGCTACACCTTC. V usage is TRBV5-8 and J usage is TRBJ1-2; D is unresolved. V was trimmed by 4 bases and J by 1 base, leaving 14 bases between them. CDR1 is SGHTS, CDR2 YDEGEE, per germline. The CDR3 is 15 residues long.

This sequence joins TRBV2 and TRBJ2-2, with 8 nucleotides matching TRBD2. Trimming cost V 3 bases and J 5 bases; bases outside gene matches: 14. The CDR3 spans 18 residues. The germline V gene encodes CDR1 SNHLY and CDR2 FYNNEI. CDR3 loop: CASSDNPDREGRTGELFF. The CDR3 nucleotides are TGTGCCAGCAGTGATAATCCTGACCGGGAGGGAAGGACCGGGGAGCTGTTTTTT.

The table lists this clonotype with a few counts. The chain recombines TRBV7-3 with TRBJ2-7; 8 nucleotides line up with TRBD2. The trim removed 2 bases at V and 2 bases at J, leaving 5 bases unmatched. The CDR3 covers 15 residues. The V gene's germline CDR1 is SGHTA and CDR2 FQGTGA. The CDR3 DNA sequence: TGTGCCAGCAGCTTAGGAGCGGGAGATGCCTACGAGCAGTACTTC. Residues: CASSLGAGDAYEQYF.

The V and J genes are TRBV7-2 and TRBJ1-1; the D is unclear. Trimming removed 0 bases at V and 10 bases at J, with 18 bases between. Per germline, CDR1 SGHTA and CDR2 FQGNSA. This CDR3 comprises 15 residues. This chain's CDR3 is CASSLARRLNPAAFF. The CDR3 region has the DNA TGTGCCAGCAGCTTAGCCCGCCGCCTGAACCCTGCAGCTTTCTTT.

This clonotype was observed at least ten times. This rearrangement joins TRBV29-1 to TRBJ2-3; TRBD2 agrees at 12 bases. The CDR3 is made up of 16 amino acids. CDR1 SQVTM and CDR2 ANQGSEA come from the germline V gene. J gave up 0 bases and V 8 bases, and 9 bases lay outside the gene matches. CDR3 sequence reads: CSTTSGRRASTDTQYF. CDR3 in DNA: TGCAGCACAACTAGCGGGAGGCGGGCTAGCACAGATACGCAGTATTTT.

The gene calls are TRBV6-5 and TRBJ2-1; D is uncertain. This CDR3 has 14 amino acids. The V gene's germline CDR1 is MNHEY and CDR2 SVGAGI. V lost 0 bases, J lost 9 bases, and 12 bases lay in between. CDR3 coding DNA: TGTGCCAGCAGTTACTCTGGTCTTAGGGCTGAGCAGTTCTTC. As protein: CASSYSGLRAEQFF.

This clonotype came up a few times. The V and J genes are TRBV9 and TRBJ1-2, with no clear D. Trimming left V 7 bases short and J 6 bases short, with 13 bases between. Germline V gives CDR1 SGDLS, CDR2 YYNGEE. The CDR3 spans 12 residues. The CDR3 spells CASSLPGDGYTF. The DNA for the CDR3 is TGTGCCAGCTCTCTCCCTGGTGATGGCTACACCTTC.

The chain recombines TRBV11-2 with TRBJ2-1; D uncertain. CDR1 and CDR2 from the germline V gene are SGHAT and FQNNGV. V lost 3 bases, J lost 4 bases, and 7 bases lay in between. This CDR3 has 13 amino acids. The CDR3 bases are TGTGCCAGCAGCTTTCTGGGGTACAATGAGCAGTTCTTC. It codes for CASSFLGYNEQFF.

This clonotype was observed a handful of times. This chain uses TRBV4-3 with TRBJ1-2; the match to TRBD1 covers 7 bases. Unmatched junction bases numbered 10, after V lost 0 bases and J lost 6 bases. The CDR3 totals 16 residues. Germline-derived CDR1 and CDR2 are LGHNA and YSLEER. In DNA form, the CDR3 reads TGCGCCAGCAGCCAAGAAAGAGGGGGCGGTGTTAATGGCTACACCTTC. This sequence encodes CASSQERGGGVNGYTF.

This clonotype has ten or more counts. The chain joins TRBV7-6 to TRBJ2-3; D might be TRBD1 or TRBD2, each matching 5 bases. Germline lookup yields CDR1 SGHVS and CDR2 FNYEAQ. This CDR3 region has 16 residues. Trimming stripped 7 bases from V and 0 bases from J, with 17 bases between. The CDR3 sequence is CASTEKGWDSTDTQYF. Here the CDR3 DNA reads TGTGCCAGCACCGAAAAGGGTTGGGACAGCACAGATACGCAGTATTTT.

This clonotype appeared once. It may be a read error: a sequence one base away is much more abundant. This sequence joins TRBV24-1 and TRBJ2-5; D gene uncertain. There are 12 residues in the CDR3. From germline, CDR1 is KGHDR and CDR2 SFDVKD. The CDR3 is CATSDLVSEPFF. In nucleotides, the CDR3 is TGTGCCACCAGTGATTTAGTGTCTGAGCCGTTCTTC.

The chain carries TRBV30 and TRBJ2-3; tentatively, D is TRBD2 (5 bases). With 8 bases removed from V and 2 bases from J, the gap between germline ends came to 17 bases. CDR3 length: 14 residues. Germline V gene lookup returns CDR1 GTSNPN and CDR2 SVGIG (reference sequence). In DNA form, the CDR3 reads TGTGCCCGGACTCCGAGGACTTACACAGATACGCAGTATTTT. Protein product: CARTPRTYTDTQYF.

This clonotype was detected ten times or more. The chain links TRBV7-9 to TRBJ2-7; D possibly corresponds to TRBD1 (5 bases). The germline gives CDR1 SEHNR, CDR2 FQNEAQ (reference sequence). The CDR3 runs to 15 residues. Trimming pared 1 base from V and 0 bases from J, leaving 10 bases between. CDR3 sequence (DNA): TGTGCCAGCAGCTTAGTGGTTGGGGCCTCCTACGAGCAGTACTTC. Its protein product is CASSLVVGASYEQYF.

This clonotype appeared many times. V gene TRBV15 combines with J gene TRBJ2-2; 9 bases fit TRBD1. Trimming removed 3 bases from V and 7 bases from J; junction bases left unmatched: 12. Germline assignment: CDR1 LNHNV and CDR2 YYDKDF (reference sequence). The CDR3 is 17 residues long. The CDR3 loop reads CATSRAPGTGQFGELFF. CDR3 bases: TGTGCCACCAGCAGGGCCCCTGGGACAGGGCAATTCGGGGAGCTGTTTTTT.

V is TRBV12-3 or TRBV12-4 and J is TRBJ2-5, with D unresolved. V lost 1 base to trimming and J lost 1 base, with 10 bases between them. The CDR3 consists of 15 residues. The CDR3 coding sequence is TGTGCCAGCAGTTTAGATCGCCAGAGCCAAGAGACCCAGTACTTC. Residues: CASSLDRQSQETQYF.

The CDR3 is CASSQEPKNTGELFF. The CDR3 coding sequence is TGCGCCAGCAGCCAAGAACCTAAGAACACCGGGGAGCTGTTTTTT. J is TRBJ2-2 and V is TRBV4-3; D remains unclear. The V gene's germline CDR1 is LGHNA and CDR2 YSLEER. This CDR3 is built from 15 residues. Trimming pared 0 bases from V and 1 base from J, leaving 6 bases between.

This clonotype was seen a handful of times. The V gene is TRBV6-1, the J gene TRBJ2-2; D is undetermined. CDR1 is MNHNS, CDR2 SASEGT, per germline. Trimming took off 10 bases at V and 1 base at J, with 10 bases between the two ends. This CDR3 comprises 13 residues. The CDR3 DNA reads as TGTGCCACCACCCGGCAGAACACCGGGGAGCTGTTTTTT. Translation gives CATTRQNTGELFF.

As to this clonotype: A much larger clone differs from this one at a single base, so this may be a read error. This chain connects TRBV3-1 to TRBJ1-1; tentatively, D is TRBD1 (5 bases). Germline CDR1 LGHDT, CDR2 YNNKEL (reference sequence). V shed 10 bases and J shed 4 bases, with 10 bases lying between them. This CDR3 has 11 amino acids. CDR3 nucleotides: TGTGCCACCGAGGGGATCACTGAAGCTTTCTTT. Protein: CATEGITEAFF.

In the case of this clonotype: Since a much larger clone is just one base distant, this may be a read error. The chain links TRBV28 to TRBJ2-1; 9 bases line up with TRBD1. There are 13 residues in the CDR3. Germline V gene sequence: CDR1 MDHEN, CDR2 SYDVKM. As DNA, the CDR3 is TGTGCCAGCAGTCCCTGGAGCGGGGACAGGGAACTCTTC. Its protein is CASSPWSGDRELF.

This clonotype turned up a few times. The rearrangement links TRBV7-9 to TRBJ2-7; tentatively, D is TRBD2 (5 bases). Germline CDR1 SEHNR, CDR2 FQNEAQ (reference sequence). This CDR3 has 12 residues. Trimming removed 3 bases at V and 7 bases at J, with 10 bases between. The CDR3: CASSFMRDEQYF. DNA of the CDR3: TGTGCCAGCAGCTTTATGAGGGATGAGCAGTACTTC.

This clonotype occurred many times. The gene calls are TRBV14 and TRBJ2-2; TRBD2 matches at 10 bases. With 2 bases clipped from V and 3 bases from J, the junction kept 9 bases outside the gene matches. CDR1 is SGHDN, CDR2 FVKESK, per germline. There are 18 residues in the CDR3. For the CDR3, the DNA is TGTGCCAGCAGCCAATGGCTAGCGGGAGTATGGGACACCGGGGAGCTGTTTTTT. This codes for CASSQWLAGVWDTGELFF.

This clonotype has only a few counts. V usage is TRBV13 and J usage is TRBJ2-1, with D possibly TRBD2 on 6 matching bases. Germline CDR1 PRHDT, CDR2 FYEKMQ (reference sequence). The V gene lost 4 bases and the J gene lost 9 bases, with 10 bases spanning the gap. CDR3 length equals 12 residues. CDR3 sequence: CASSSAGFEQFF. CDR3 in DNA: TGTGCCAGCAGCTCTGCGGGGTTTGAGCAGTTCTTC.

This clonotype has at least ten counts. V is TRBV3-1 and J is TRBJ2-7, with TRBD2 matching 9 bases. The CDR3 covers 14 residues. The V segment lost 4 bases and the J segment 4 bases; nucleotides outside the gene matches: 5. Germline CDR1 LGHDT, CDR2 YNNKEL (reference sequence). CDR3 region: CASSPTSGDYEQYF. CDR3 nucleotide sequence: TGTGCCAGCAGCCCGACTAGCGGAGATTACGAGCAGTACTTC.